This T cell receptor beta chain comes out of a study of STAT3 mutations in large granular lymphocyte leukemia (dated by TCRdb to between 2018 and 2021). At the level of the whole study: Canonical activating STAT3 mutations were detected in roughly half of the longitudinally sequenced T-LGLL patients. Each patient was sequenced at an average of roughly 3.7 time points, ranging from 2 to 8 samplings. As controls within the study, a couple of patients with natural killer LGL leukemia were also sequenced longitudinally. To reconstruct clonal hierarchy and dynamics, serial deep sequencing of TCRbeta CDR3 and STAT3 was performed in patients with T-cell large granular lymphocyte leukemia. From an initial cohort of approximately 200 LGL patients, about 20 representative T-LGLL cases were chosen for longitudinal sequencing of TCRbeta and STAT3. One or more immunosuppressive therapy regimens were given to more than half of T-LGLL patients, and hematologic response was seen in 40% to 50% of the treated patients.

The same DNA, extracted from blood mononuclear cells, served for both the TCR sequencing and the STAT3 sequencing. V and J are truncated by 7 bases and 3 bases respectively, leaving an intervening sequence of 16 bases. The CDR1 and CDR2 encoded by the germline V gene are MNHEY and SVGAGI. The CDR3 numbers 14 residues from cysteine through phenylalanine. The sequence is cut down to CDR3 DNA, 42 bases in frame from base 1. The paper as a whole reports these results and caveats: Several patients had a dominant TCR clone burden greater than the STAT3 mutant burden, which suggests that the STAT3 mutation arose secondarily within a clone that had already expanded. Variable intervals between samplings and differing treatment regimens complicated linking therapy response to changes in TCR clonal burden. At least one immunodominant TCRbeta clonotype was identified in every T-LGLL patient, and multiple immunodominant subclonotypes were identified in about half of the T-LGLL patients. TCR clonotype switching after therapy was observed in 6 of 18 patients, and all newly emerging clones were found to be STAT3 wild type. Because codominant clonotypes persisted in some patients, a small but highly pathogenic clone may have been missed. Because no samples were available when a clone first appeared, clonal expansion had to be inferred from samplings taken at other points.

This clone turned up a few times. Its antigen remains unidentified. No quality values exist for individual bases; no much larger clone is one base distant. TCRbeta libraries were sequenced on an Illumina MiSeq, and an average of roughly 39,000 productive templates per sample was obtained. Using multiplex PCR amplification, the immunoSEQ assay generated the TCRbeta CDR3 libraries. In the original analysis: Repertoire diversity was calculated as previously defined, with values near 0 taken to indicate extremely monoclonal samples. TCRdb mirrors the immuneACCESS table, restricted to in-frame sequences. Some clones are absent from its copies; in checked studies, under half trace to an unresolved V gene, and the reason for the others is unknown. The DNA gave D and trimming, while V, J and clone size come from that table. This sample has roughly 3,200 clones in its table, and roughly 68% of those were observed once. The top ten constitute 16% of the sample.

The receptor chain draws on TRBV6-5 and TRBJ2-7; no D gene can be assigned with confidence. Input material: peripheral blood mononuclear cells. The source is a woman in her thirties or forties with T-cell large granular lymphocyte leukemia. Some clones in this sample may be carry-over from other donors' samples. The age is the age at diagnosis. CDR3 sequence: CASTGAPGGYEQYF. The DNA sequence is given as TGTGCCAGCACCGGAGCGCCAGGCGGCTACGAGCAGTACTTC.